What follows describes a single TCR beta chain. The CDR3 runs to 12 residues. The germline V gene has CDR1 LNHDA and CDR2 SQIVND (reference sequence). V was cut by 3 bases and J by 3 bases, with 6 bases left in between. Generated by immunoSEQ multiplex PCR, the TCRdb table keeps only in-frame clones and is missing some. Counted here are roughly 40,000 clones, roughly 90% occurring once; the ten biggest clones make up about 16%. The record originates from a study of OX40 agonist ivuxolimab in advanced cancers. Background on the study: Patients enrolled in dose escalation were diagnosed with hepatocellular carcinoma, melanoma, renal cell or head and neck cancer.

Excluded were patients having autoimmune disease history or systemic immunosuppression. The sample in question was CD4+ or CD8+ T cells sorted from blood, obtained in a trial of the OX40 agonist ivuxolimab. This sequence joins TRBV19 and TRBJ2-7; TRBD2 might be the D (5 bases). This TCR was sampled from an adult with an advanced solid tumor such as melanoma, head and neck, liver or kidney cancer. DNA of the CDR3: TGTGCCAGTAGTATGGCGGGCTACGAGCAGTACTTC. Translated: CASSMAGYEQYF.